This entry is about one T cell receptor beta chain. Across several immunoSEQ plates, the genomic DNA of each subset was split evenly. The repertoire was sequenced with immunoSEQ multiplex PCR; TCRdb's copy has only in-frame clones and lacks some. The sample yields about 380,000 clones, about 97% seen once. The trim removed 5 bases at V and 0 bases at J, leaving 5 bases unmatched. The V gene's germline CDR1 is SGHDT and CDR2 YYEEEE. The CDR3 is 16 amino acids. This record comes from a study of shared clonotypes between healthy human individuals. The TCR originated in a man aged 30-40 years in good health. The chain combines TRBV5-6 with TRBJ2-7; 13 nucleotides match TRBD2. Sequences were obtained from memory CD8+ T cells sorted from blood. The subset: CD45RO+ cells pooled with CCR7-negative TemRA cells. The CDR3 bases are TGTGCCAGCAGTACTAGCGGGAGGGCCCTCTCCTACGAGCAGTACTTC. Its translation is CASSTSGRALSYEQYF.